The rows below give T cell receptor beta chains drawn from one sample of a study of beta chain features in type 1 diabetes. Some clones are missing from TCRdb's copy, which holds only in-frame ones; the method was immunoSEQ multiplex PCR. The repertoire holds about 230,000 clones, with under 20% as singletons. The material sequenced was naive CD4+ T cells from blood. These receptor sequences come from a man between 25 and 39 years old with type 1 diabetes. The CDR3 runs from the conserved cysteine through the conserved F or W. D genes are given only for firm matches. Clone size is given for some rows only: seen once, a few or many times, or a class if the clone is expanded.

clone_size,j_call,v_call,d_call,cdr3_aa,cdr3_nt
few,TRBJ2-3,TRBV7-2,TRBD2,CASSQSLAGGRNTQYF,TGTGCCAGCAGCCAGAGTCTAGCGGGAGGGCGGAATACGCAGTATTTT
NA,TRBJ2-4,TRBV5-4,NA,CASSLVGTVKNIQYF,TGTGCCAGCAGCTTGGTGGGGACGGTGAAAAACATTCAGTACTTC
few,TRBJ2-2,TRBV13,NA,CASSFRAGELFF,TGTGCCAGCAGCTTCAGGGCGGGGGAGCTGTTTTTT
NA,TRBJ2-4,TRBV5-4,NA,CASSLQAKLAKNIQYF,TGTGCCAGCAGCTTGCAAGCGAAGTTAGCCAAAAACATTCAGTACTTC
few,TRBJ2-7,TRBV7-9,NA,CASSLLTPGDEQYF,TGTGCCAGCAGCTTACTCACTCCCGGCGACGAGCAGTACTTC
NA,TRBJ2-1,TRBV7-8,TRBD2,CASSLPLHRGSSYNEQFF,TGTGCCAGCAGCCTCCCTCTCCACCGCGGGAGCTCCTACAATGAGCAGTTCTTC
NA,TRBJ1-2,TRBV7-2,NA,CASSRYGAGITF,TGTGCCAGCAGCCGGTACGGGGCAGGGATCACCTTC
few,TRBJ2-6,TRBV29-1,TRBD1,CSVRTGISGANVLTF,TGCAGCGTCCGGACAGGCATCTCTGGGGCCAACGTCCTGACTTTC
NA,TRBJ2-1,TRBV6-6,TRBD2,CASSSTSGRRGEQFF,TGTGCCAGCAGTTCGACTAGCGGGAGAAGAGGTGAGCAGTTCTTC
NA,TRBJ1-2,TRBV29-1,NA,CSVVPPGGYGYTF,TGCAGCGTTGTCCCCCCAGGAGGGTATGGCTACACCTTC
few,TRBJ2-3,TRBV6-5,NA,CASSRSGLASDTQYF,TGTGCCAGCAGCCGCAGCGGGCTAGCGTCGGATACGCAGTATTTT
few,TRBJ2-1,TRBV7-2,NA,CASSFRQPYNEQFF,TGTGCCAGCAGCTTCCGACAGCCCTACAATGAGCAGTTCTTC
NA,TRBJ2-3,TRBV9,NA,CASSGLLDTQYF,TGTGCCAGCAGCGGATTACTAGATACGCAGTATTTT
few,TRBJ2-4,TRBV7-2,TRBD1,CASSLQGDSQASLYF,TGTGCCAGCAGCTTGCAAGGGGACAGTCAAGCGTCTCTGTACTTC
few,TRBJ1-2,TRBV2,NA,CASSEAATGNSYGYTF,TGTGCCAGCAGTGAAGCCGCAACCGGGAACTCCTATGGCTACACCTTC
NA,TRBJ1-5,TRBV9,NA,CASSDKGSAGQPQHF,TGTGCCAGCAGCGACAAGGGATCTGCGGGGCAGCCCCAGCATTTT
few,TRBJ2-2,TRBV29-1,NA,CSVASGSGELFF,TGCAGCGTTGCTTCCGGGTCCGGGGAGCTGTTTTTT